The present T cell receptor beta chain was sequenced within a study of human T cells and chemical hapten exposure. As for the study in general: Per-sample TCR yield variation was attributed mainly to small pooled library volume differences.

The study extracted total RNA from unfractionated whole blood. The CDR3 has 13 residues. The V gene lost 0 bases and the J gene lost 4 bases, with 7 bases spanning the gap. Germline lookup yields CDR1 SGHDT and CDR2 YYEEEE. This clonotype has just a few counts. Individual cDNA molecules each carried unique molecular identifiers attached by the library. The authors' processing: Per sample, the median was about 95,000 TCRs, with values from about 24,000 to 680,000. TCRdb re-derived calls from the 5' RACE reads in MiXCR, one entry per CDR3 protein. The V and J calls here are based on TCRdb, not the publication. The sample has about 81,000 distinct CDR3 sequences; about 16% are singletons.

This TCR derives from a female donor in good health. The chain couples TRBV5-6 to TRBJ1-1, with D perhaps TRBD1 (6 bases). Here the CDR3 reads CASSLGGPTEAFF. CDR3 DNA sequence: TGTGCCAGCAGCTTGGGGGGGCCCACTGAAGCTTTCTTT.